The next 30 T cell receptor beta chains were all read from a single sample in a study of PD-1 blockade in mismatch repair-deficient tumors. Clones were read by immunoSEQ multiplex PCR, and TCRdb kept only the in-frame ones, dropping some. The data show more than 40,000 clones, about 85% seen once. The material was peripheral blood, obtained approximately 18 weeks after starting pembrolizumab. The receptors derive from an adult with mismatch repair-deficient cancer.

V is TRBV19 and J is TRBJ1-5; 8 bases map to TRBD1. This CDR3 spans 16 amino acids. The trim removed 2 bases at V and 2 bases at J, leaving 5 bases unmatched. The germline gives CDR1 LNHDA, CDR2 SQIVND (reference sequence). The DNA for the CDR3 is TGTGCCAGTAGTATAAAGTGGGGACAGGGCAATCAGCCCCAGCATTTT. Translating gives CASSIKWGQGNQPQHF.

The chain has TRBV27 and TRBJ2-2; 7 bases fit TRBD1. Germline CDR1 and CDR2: MNHEY and SMNVEV (reference sequence). V trimming: 6 bases; J trimming: 4 bases; junction bases outside the gene matches: 11. This CDR3 is built from 16 residues. The CDR3 DNA follows: TGTGCCAGCAGAGAGACAGGGTTTTCTGTCACCGGGGAGCTGTTTTTT. Protein: CASRETGFSVTGELFF.

This clone was counted a few times. This rearrangement joins TRBV18 to TRBJ2-7, with 10 positions matching TRBD1. Trimming took 3 bases from V and 1 from J; bases not matched to a gene: 0. CDR3 length: 14 residues. CDR1 KGHSH and CDR2 LQKENI come from the germline V gene. CDR3 protein: CASSPGQGSYEQYF. Written as DNA, the CDR3 is TGTGCCAGCTCACCGGGACAGGGGTCCTACGAGCAGTACTTC.

CDR3 loop: CASALTVGYEQYF. Here the CDR3 DNA reads TGCGCCAGCGCACTGACAGTCGGTTACGAGCAGTACTTC. The chain has TRBV5-1 and TRBJ2-7; D may be TRBD1 (5 bases). Germline V gives CDR1 SGHRS, CDR2 YFSETQ. V dropped 7 bases and J dropped 4 bases, with 15 bases sitting between them. CDR3 length equals 13 residues. The whole variable domain, filled in from reference TRBV5-1 and TRBJ2-7, reads KAGVTQTPRYLIKTRGQQVTLSCSPISGHRSVSWYQQTPGQGLQFLFEYFSETQRNKGNFPGRFSGRQFSNSRSEMNVSTLELGDSALYLCASALTVGYEQYFGPGTRLTVT.

The chain is built from TRBV30 and TRBJ1-5; no reliable D call. V was shortened by 1 base and J by 3 bases, with 13 bases between the two germline ends. Germline CDR1 is GTSNPN and CDR2 is SVGIG (reference sequence). The CDR3 length is 15 residues. The CDR3: CAWSDGRRVNQPQHF. CDR3 DNA sequence: TGTGCCTGGAGTGATGGTAGAAGGGTCAATCAGCCCCAGCATTTT.

The chain carries TRBV6-1 and TRBJ1-1; 7 bases are shared with TRBD1. Trimming at V came to 6 bases and at J to 1 base, leaving 5 bases not matched to a gene. The germline V gene encodes CDR1 MNHNS and CDR2 SASEGT. The CDR3 totals 14 residues. The CDR3 DNA reads TGTGCCAGCAGGTTGGACAGGAAGAACACTGAAGCTTTCTTT. Translated: CASRLDRKNTEAFF.

V usage is TRBV6-5 and J usage is TRBJ2-3; 12 bases are a match to TRBD2. The germline V gene encodes CDR1 MNHEY and CDR2 SVGAGI. CDR3 length: 15 residues. V trimming: 5 bases; J trimming: 3 bases; junction bases outside the gene matches: 3. CDR3 sequence reads: CASSRLAGATDTQYF. The CDR3 DNA reads as TGTGCCAGCAGTCGACTAGCGGGAGCGACAGATACGCAGTATTTT.

The rearrangement joins TRBV2 to TRBJ2-1, with 12 nucleotides matching TRBD2. Germline CDR1 SNHLY, CDR2 FYNNEI. V lost 7 bases, J lost 2 bases, and 3 bases stayed unmatched. The CDR3 extends over 15 amino acids. The CDR3 nucleotides read TGTGCCAGCAAAAGACTAGCGGGAGCCTACAATGAGCAGTTCTTC. Amino acid sequence: CASKRLAGAYNEQFF.

The gene calls are TRBV5-1 and TRBJ2-4, with TRBD2 identical over 8 bases. V gave up 4 bases and J gave up 8 bases; unmatched junction bases: 11. This CDR3 contains 15 residues. Germline CDR1 SGHRS, CDR2 YFSETQ. CDR3 DNA sequence: TGCGCCAGCAGCCCCGGGAGGGCCGTCTCTGACATTCAGTACTTC. It specifies CASSPGRAVSDIQYF.

J is TRBJ2-3 and V is TRBV11-2, with TRBD2 matching 8 bases. Germline V lookup: CDR1 SGHAT, CDR2 FQNNGV. The trim removed 5 bases at V and 4 bases at J, leaving 8 bases unmatched. This CDR3 comprises 15 residues. As DNA, the CDR3 is TGTGCCAGCAGCCCAGGGGCGGGAGGAGCAGATACGCAGTATTTT. Translated: CASSPGAGGADTQYF.

The chain links TRBV4-1 to TRBJ1-2; 8 bases match TRBD1. CDR1 MGHRA and CDR2 YSYEKL come from the germline V gene. This CDR3 comprises 15 residues. The V gene end was trimmed by 1 base and the J gene end by 5 bases; junction bases not matched to a gene: 6. CDR3 DNA: TGCGCCAGCAGCCAAGGGCAGGGGGCGCATTATGGCTACACCTTC. This sequence encodes CASSQGQGAHYGYTF.

Concerning this clone itself: Compared with germline, one end of the junction differs, possibly owing to a read error. The J gene is TRBJ2-7, the V gene TRBV15; the match to TRBD2 covers 14 bases. The CDR3 spans 18 residues. The germline V gene has CDR1 LNHNV and CDR2 YYDKDF (reference sequence). In DNA, the CDR3 is TGTGCCACCGGCAGTTCCTCGGGACTAGCGGGAGCCGTACGCGAGCAGTACTTC. The encoded protein is CATGSSSGLAGAVREQYF.

This rearrangement joins TRBV5-1 to TRBJ2-6, with a tentative D call TRBD2 (6 bases). CDR1 is SGHRS and CDR2 is YFSETQ in the germline V gene. The V gene lost 4 bases and the J gene lost 5 bases, with 19 bases spanning the gap. This CDR3 region has 17 residues. CDR3 bases: TGCGCCAGCAGCCCCTCTCCGGACGGAGGGAGGGCCAACGTCCTGACTTTC. This gives the protein CASSPSPDGGRANVLTF. The variable domain in full, completed from reference TRBV5-1 and TRBJ2-6, reads KAGVTQTPRYLIKTRGQQVTLSCSPISGHRSVSWYQQTPGQGLQFLFEYFSETQRNKGNFPGRFSGRQFSNSRSEMNVSTLELGDSALYLCASSPSPDGGRANVLTFGAGSRLTVL.

As concerns this clone: A read error may account for a junction end that differs from germline. V usage is TRBV30 and J usage is TRBJ2-2, with a possible D match to TRBD2 (5 bases). Germline V gene sequence: CDR1 GTSNPN, CDR2 SVGIG (reference sequence). The CDR3 sequence is 14 residues long. The CDR3 protein is CAWNPRLNTGEPFF. The CDR3, as DNA: TGTGCCTGGAACCCGAGACTTAACACCGGGGAGCCGTTTTTT. The full variable domain, rest sourced from reference TRBV30 and TRBJ2-2, is SQTIHQWPATLVQPVGSPLSLECTVEGTSNPNLYWYRQAAGRGLQLLFYSVGIGQISSEVPQNLSASRPQDRQFILSSKKLLLSDSGFYLCAWNPRLNTGEPFFGEGSRLTVL.

The genes are TRBV9 and TRBJ1-3; TRBD1 aligns across 9 bases. The CDR3 sequence is 17 residues long. Trimming took 3 bases from V and 0 from J; bases not matched to a gene: 7. CDR1 is SGDLS, CDR2 YYNGEE, per germline. For the CDR3, the DNA is TGTGCCAGCAGCGCCTACGGGACAGGGTACTCTGGAAACACCATATATTTT. Translation: CASSAYGTGYSGNTIYF.

This chain uses TRBV7-3 with TRBJ2-3; D uncertain. Germline V gives CDR1 SGHTA, CDR2 FQGTGA. The CDR3 runs 13 residues. The V end lost 4 bases, the J end lost 2 bases, and 7 bases lay between the germline ends. CDR3 bases: TGTGCCAGCAGCTCCGGACCCACAGATACGCAGTATTTT. Encoded protein: CASSSGPTDTQYF.

This chain joins TRBV7-9 and TRBJ2-5; 7 bases fit TRBD1. Trimming cost V 4 bases and J 5 bases; bases outside gene matches: 10. The germline gives CDR1 SEHNR, CDR2 FQNEAQ (reference sequence). The CDR3 is 15 amino acids. This chain's CDR3 is CASSSSQGVGETQYF. The CDR3 coding sequence is TGTGCCAGCAGCTCTTCTCAGGGGGTCGGCGAGACCCAGTACTTC.

The chain uses TRBV25-1 and TRBJ1-1; no clear D. CDR1 and CDR2 from the germline V gene are MGHDK and SYGVNS. V gave up 3 bases and J gave up 1 base, with 12 bases separating them. CDR3 length: 15 residues. In DNA form, the CDR3 reads TGTGCCAGCAGTGATTCAAGATCGGGGAACACTGAAGCTTTCTTT. Residues: CASSDSRSGNTEAFF.

This chain joins TRBV5-6 and TRBJ2-1, with TRBD2 matching over 13 bases. With V trimmed by 2 bases and J by 9 bases, 5 bases remained unmatched. Germline loops: CDR1 SGHDT, CDR2 YYEEEE. This CDR3 is built from 15 residues. The CDR3 nucleotides read TGTGCCAGCAGCTTCGGACTAGCGGGAGCCCGTGAGCAGTTCTTC. Protein product: CASSFGLAGAREQFF.

The chain recombines TRBV9 with TRBJ2-1; TRBD2 matches 11 bases. V lost 4 bases to trimming and J lost 5 bases; unmatched junction nucleotides: 8. Germline CDR1 and CDR2: SGDLS and YYNGEE. The CDR3 has 16 residues. CDR3 in amino acids: CASSKEGTSGNNEQFF. The DNA of the CDR3 is TGTGCCAGCAGCAAAGAGGGGACTAGCGGTAACAATGAGCAGTTCTTC.

V usage is TRBV7-3 and J usage is TRBJ2-1, with a possible D match to TRBD2 (7 bases). The CDR3 has 17 amino acids. V was pared by 4 bases and J by 0 bases, with 16 bases between. The V gene's germline CDR1 is SGHTA and CDR2 FQGTGA. The CDR3 reads CASSSLGGASSYNEQFF. The CDR3 DNA follows: TGTGCCAGCAGCTCACTAGGGGGGGCGAGCTCCTACAATGAGCAGTTCTTC.

The chain joins TRBV7-8 to TRBJ1-2, with D uncertain. Trimming left V 0 bases short and J 3 bases short, with 14 bases between. The CDR3 is made up of 16 amino acids. Germline CDR1 SGHVS, CDR2 FQNEAQ. The CDR3 DNA follows: TGTGCCAGCAGCTTAGCGCGGCGGGCAGTTGACTATGGCTACACCTTC. This translates into CASSLARRAVDYGYTF.

The chain combines TRBV14 with TRBJ2-1, with 9 bases aligning to TRBD1. The CDR3 is made up of 14 amino acids. Germline V gene sequence: CDR1 SGHDN, CDR2 FVKESK. Trimming at V came to 4 bases and at J to 6 bases, leaving 4 bases not matched to a gene. This CDR3 is CASSRDRESNEQFF. In nucleotides, the CDR3 is TGTGCCAGCAGCCGGGACAGGGAATCCAATGAGCAGTTCTTC.

The chain has TRBV7-6 and TRBJ2-3; D possibly corresponds to TRBD2 (5 bases). V was cut by 1 base and J by 5 bases, with 16 bases left in between. The CDR3 runs to 16 residues. In germline, CDR1 is SGHVS, CDR2 FNYEAQ. The DNA for the CDR3 is TGTGCCAGCAGCTTAGGGTATCCGGGAAGAGGAGATACGCAGTATTTT. This gives the protein CASSLGYPGRGDTQYF.

The V gene is TRBV27, the J gene TRBJ2-5; TRBD2 matches 9 bases. Germline V lookup: CDR1 MNHEY, CDR2 SMNVEV (reference sequence). This CDR3 contains 17 residues. V dropped 5 bases and J dropped 2; count of bases not matched to a gene: 12. The CDR3 nucleotides are TGTGCCAGCAGTCCCTGGGGTAGCGGGAGCCGTCAAGAGACCCAGTACTTC. It yields the protein CASSPWGSGSRQETQYF.

Turning to this clone: The identical CDR3 is also encoded by other nucleotide sequences in the sample. The chain carries TRBV11-3 and TRBJ2-3; D call uncertain. CDR1 and CDR2 from the germline V gene are SGHNT and YENEEA. The CDR3 loop spans 12 amino acids. V was cut by 5 bases and J by 1 base, with 4 bases left in between. The CDR3, as DNA: TGTGCCAGCAGCCCAGGCACAGATACGCAGTATTTT. Translation gives CASSPGTDTQYF.

A few counts support this clone. The V and J genes are TRBV27 and TRBJ2-7; D is unclear. Germline V gene lookup returns CDR1 MNHEY and CDR2 SMNVEV (reference sequence). Trimming took off 3 bases at V and 5 bases at J, with 8 bases between the two ends. The CDR3 extends over 12 amino acids. CDR3 loop: CASSFYNDEQYF. The CDR3 nucleotides are TGTGCCAGCAGTTTTTACAACGACGAGCAGTACTTC.

The CDR3 loop reads CAIRAQNSGNTIYF. CDR3 sequence (DNA): TGTGCCATCAGGGCCCAAAACTCTGGAAACACCATATATTTT. The chain carries TRBV10-3 and TRBJ1-3; D is undetermined. The V and J ends lost 6 bases and 0 bases respectively, with 9 bases between them. Germline CDR1 reads ENHRY; CDR2 reads SYGVKD. The CDR3 length is 14 residues.

V gene TRBV5-4 combines with J gene TRBJ2-5; D is unclear. Germline CDR1 reads SGHNT; CDR2 reads YYREEE (reference sequence). V lost 5 bases and J 2 bases, leaving 7 bases between the germline ends. The CDR3 has 12 amino acids. The chain's CDR3 is CASSASQETQYF. For the CDR3, the DNA is TGTGCCAGCAGTGCCTCACAAGAGACCCAGTACTTC.

The chain joins TRBV5-4 to TRBJ2-6; no reliable D call. CDR1 and CDR2 (germline): SGHNT, YYREEE (reference sequence). The CDR3 covers 17 residues. V shed 7 bases and J shed 5 bases, with 22 bases lying between them. CDR3 sequence: CASFFSTRQSRANVLTF. CDR3 DNA: TGTGCCAGCTTTTTTTCGACCAGACAAAGTCGGGCCAACGTCCTGACTTTC.